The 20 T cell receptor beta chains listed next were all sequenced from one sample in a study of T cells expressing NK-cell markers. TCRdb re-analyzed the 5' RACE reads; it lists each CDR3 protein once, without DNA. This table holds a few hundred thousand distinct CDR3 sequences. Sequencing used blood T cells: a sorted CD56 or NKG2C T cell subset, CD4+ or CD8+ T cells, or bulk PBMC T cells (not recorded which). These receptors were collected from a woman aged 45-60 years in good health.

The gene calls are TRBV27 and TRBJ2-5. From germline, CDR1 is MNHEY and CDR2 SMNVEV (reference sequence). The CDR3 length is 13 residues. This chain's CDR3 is CASSRTPQGTQYF.

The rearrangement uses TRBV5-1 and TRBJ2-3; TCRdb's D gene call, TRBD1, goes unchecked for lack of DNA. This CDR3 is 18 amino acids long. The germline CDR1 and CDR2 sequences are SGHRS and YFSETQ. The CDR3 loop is CASSPTGKVSVGTDTQYF. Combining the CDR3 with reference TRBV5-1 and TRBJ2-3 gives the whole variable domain KAGVTQTPRYLIKTRGQQVTLSCSPISGHRSVSWYQQTPGQGLQFLFEYFSETQRNKGNFPGRFSGRQFSNSRSEMNVSTLELGDSALYLCASSPTGKVSVGTDTQYFGPGTRLTVL.

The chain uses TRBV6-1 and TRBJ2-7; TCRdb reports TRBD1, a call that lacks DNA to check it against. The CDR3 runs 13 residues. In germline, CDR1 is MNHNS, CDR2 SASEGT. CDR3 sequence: CAARRKGTYEQYF.

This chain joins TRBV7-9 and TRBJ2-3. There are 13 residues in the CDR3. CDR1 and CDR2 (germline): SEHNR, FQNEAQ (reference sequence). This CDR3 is CASSYSGTDTQYF. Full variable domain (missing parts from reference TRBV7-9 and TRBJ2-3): DTGVSQNPRHKITKRGQNVTFRCDPISEHNRLYWYRQTLGQGPEFLTYFQNEAQLEKSRLLSDRFSAERPKGSFSTLEIQRTEQGDSAMYLCASSYSGTDTQYFGPGTRLTVL.

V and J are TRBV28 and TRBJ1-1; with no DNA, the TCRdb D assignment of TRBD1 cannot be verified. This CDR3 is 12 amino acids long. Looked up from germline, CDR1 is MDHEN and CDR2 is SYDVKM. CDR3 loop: CATQSDRLRAFF.

The CDR3 sequence: CASSEAVSGNTIYF. This chain joins TRBV6-1 and TRBJ1-3. The germline V gene encodes CDR1 MNHNS and CDR2 SASEGT. CDR3 size: 14 residues.

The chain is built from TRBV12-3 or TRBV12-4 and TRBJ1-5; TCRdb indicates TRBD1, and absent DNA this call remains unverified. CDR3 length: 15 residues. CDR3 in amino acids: CASNRGLPSNQPQHF.

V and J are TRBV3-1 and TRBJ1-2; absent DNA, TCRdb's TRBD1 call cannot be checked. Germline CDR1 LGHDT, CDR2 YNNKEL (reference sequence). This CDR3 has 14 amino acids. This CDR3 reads CASSQRTENYGYTF.

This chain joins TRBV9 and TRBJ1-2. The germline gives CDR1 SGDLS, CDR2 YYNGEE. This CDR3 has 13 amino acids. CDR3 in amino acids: CASSVAPLTGYTF.

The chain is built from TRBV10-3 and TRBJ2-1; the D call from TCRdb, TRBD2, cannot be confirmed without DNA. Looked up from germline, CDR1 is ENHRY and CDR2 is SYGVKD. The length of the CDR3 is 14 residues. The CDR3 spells CAISATSTIHEQFF.

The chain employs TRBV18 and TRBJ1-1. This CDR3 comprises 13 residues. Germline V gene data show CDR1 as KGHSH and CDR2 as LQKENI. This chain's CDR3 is CASSPPDSKEAFF.

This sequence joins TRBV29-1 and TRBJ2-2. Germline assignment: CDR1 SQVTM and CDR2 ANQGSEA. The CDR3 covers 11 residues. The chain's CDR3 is CSVLVPGELFF.

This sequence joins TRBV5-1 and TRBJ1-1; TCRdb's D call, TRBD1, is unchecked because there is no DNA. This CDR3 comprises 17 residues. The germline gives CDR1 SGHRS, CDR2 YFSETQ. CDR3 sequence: CASSFQTGIELNTEAFF. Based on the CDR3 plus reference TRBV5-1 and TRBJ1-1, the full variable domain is KAGVTQTPRYLIKTRGQQVTLSCSPISGHRSVSWYQQTPGQGLQFLFEYFSETQRNKGNFPGRFSGRQFSNSRSEMNVSTLELGDSALYLCASSFQTGIELNTEAFFGQGTRLTVV.

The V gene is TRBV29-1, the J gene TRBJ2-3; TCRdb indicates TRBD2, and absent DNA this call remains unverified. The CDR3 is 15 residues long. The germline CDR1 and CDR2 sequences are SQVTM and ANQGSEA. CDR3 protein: CSALLRGFRLDTQYF.

The CDR3 sequence is CASSEDVDTEAFF. The chain is built from TRBV6-1 and TRBJ1-1. Germline CDR1 reads MNHNS; CDR2 reads SASEGT. There are 13 residues in the CDR3.

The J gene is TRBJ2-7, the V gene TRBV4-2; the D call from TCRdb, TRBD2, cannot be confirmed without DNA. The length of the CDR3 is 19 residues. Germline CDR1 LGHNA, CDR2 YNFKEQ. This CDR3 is CASSHLITDASGALYEQYF.

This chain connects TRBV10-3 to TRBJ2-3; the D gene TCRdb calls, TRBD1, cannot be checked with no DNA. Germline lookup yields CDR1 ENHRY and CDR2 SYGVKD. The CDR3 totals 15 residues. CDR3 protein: CAIRMRDRGGDTQYF.

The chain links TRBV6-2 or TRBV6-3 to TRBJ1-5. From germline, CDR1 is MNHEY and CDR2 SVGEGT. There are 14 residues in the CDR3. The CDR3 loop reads CASSYSGEYQPQHF.

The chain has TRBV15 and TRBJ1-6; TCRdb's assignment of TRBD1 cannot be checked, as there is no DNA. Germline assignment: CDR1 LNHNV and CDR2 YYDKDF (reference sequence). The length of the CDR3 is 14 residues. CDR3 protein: CATSIGRADSPLHF.

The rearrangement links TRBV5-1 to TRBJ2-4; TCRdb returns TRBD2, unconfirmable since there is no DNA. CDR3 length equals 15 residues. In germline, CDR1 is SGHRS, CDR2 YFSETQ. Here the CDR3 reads CASSLGTSGSGIQYF.